The source of this T cell receptor (beta chain) is a study of shared clonotypes between healthy human individuals. Turning to the study itself: For every donor, three CD4 naive, three CD4 memory, two CD8 naive and one CD8 memory plates were used. Study results and caveats: It was the non-shared clonotypes that had lower generation probabilities than clonotypes shared by all four donors.

Concerning this clone itself: Its antigen is as yet unknown.

Sequencing used immunoSEQ multiplex PCR; TCRdb keeps in-frame clones, though not all of them. This repertoire shows around 1,900,000 clones, over 85% found once; its top ten account for 1.5% to 2%. Naive CD8 isolation took CD45RO-negative cells positively selected for CCR7 and excluded terminally differentiated effector memory CD45RA+ cells. The sample consisted of naive CD8+ T cells from PBMCs. This TCR was recovered from a man younger than 35 in good health. Some clones in this sample may be carry-over from other donors' samples.

The CDR3 here is CSVDGLAGGYNEQYF. DNA of the CDR3: TGCAGCGTGGACGGACTAGCGGGAGGGTACAACGAGCAGTACTTC. The chain recombines TRBV29-1 with TRBJ2-7; 15 positions agree with TRBD2. CDR1 is SQVTM and CDR2 is ANQGSEA in the germline V gene. After removal of 6 bases from V and 5 bases from J, the junction contained 8 bases not matched to a gene. The CDR3 is 15 amino acids.